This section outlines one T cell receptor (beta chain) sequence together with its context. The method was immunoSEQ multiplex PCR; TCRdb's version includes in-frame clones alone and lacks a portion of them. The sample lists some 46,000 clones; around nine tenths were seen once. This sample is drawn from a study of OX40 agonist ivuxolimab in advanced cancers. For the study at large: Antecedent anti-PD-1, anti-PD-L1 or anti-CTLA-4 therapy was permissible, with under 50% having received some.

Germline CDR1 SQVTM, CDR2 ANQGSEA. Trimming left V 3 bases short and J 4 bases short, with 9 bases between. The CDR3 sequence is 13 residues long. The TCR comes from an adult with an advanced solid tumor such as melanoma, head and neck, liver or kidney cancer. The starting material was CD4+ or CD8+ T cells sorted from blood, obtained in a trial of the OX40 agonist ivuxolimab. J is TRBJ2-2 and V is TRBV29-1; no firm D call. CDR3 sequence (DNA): TGCAGCGTTGATAGATCGTCCACCGGGGAGCTGTTTTTT. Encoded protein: CSVDRSSTGELFF.